Shown below are 30 T cell receptor beta chains from a single sample sequenced in a study of T cells after yellow fever vaccination. In TCRdb, the 5' RACE reads were re-called with MiXCR into one record per CDR3 protein. The sample records approximately 330,000 distinct CDR3 sequences, about 4% being singletons. The sample here was PBMCs, taken 5 days after the yellow fever booster vaccination. The receptors here all came from a man aged 18 to 29 who received the YFV17D yellow fever vaccine.

About this clonotype itself: Since a much larger clone is just one base distant, this may be a read error. The chain joins TRBV2 to TRBJ1-5; D call uncertain. The germline V gene encodes CDR1 SNHLY and CDR2 FYNNEI. The CDR3 runs to 13 residues. CDR3 sequence reads: CASTFSENQPKHF. CDR3 bases: TGTGCCAGCACCTTCTCAGAGAATCAGCCCAAGCATTTT. Together with reference TRBV2 and TRBJ1-5, the CDR3 gives the full variable domain: EPEVTQTPSHQVTQMGQEVILRCVPISNHLYFYWYRQILGQKVEFLVSFYNNEISEKSEIFDDQFSVERPDGSNFTLKIRSTKLEDSAMYFCASTFSENQPKHFGDGTRLSIL.

This clonotype has just a few counts. V gene TRBV28 combines with J gene TRBJ1-2, with 8 positions matching TRBD1. Germline lookup yields CDR1 MDHEN and CDR2 SYDVKM. This CDR3 has 15 amino acids. The junction had 9 bases not matched to a gene; V was cut back by 4 bases and J by 5 bases. The DNA of the CDR3 is TGTGCCAGCAGTTCCCTGGACAGGGAAGGGTATGGCTACACCTTC. Protein sequence: CASSSLDREGYGYTF.

The V gene is TRBV6-2 or TRBV6-3, the J gene TRBJ2-3; D call uncertain. Germline V gene sequence: CDR1 MNHEY, CDR2 SVGEGT. Trimming removed 0 bases at V and 4 bases at J, with 17 bases between. The CDR3 extends over 17 amino acids. The CDR3 region has the DNA TGTGCCAGCAGTTACTCCTCCACCTTTGGTGTGTCAGATACGCAGTATTTT. This gives the protein CASSYSSTFGVSDTQYF.

This clonotype was found many times. The genes are TRBV4-2 and TRBJ2-7; D is perhaps TRBD1 (6 bases). V dropped 4 bases and J dropped 7 bases, with 17 bases sitting between them. CDR1 and CDR2 from the germline V gene are LGHNA and YNFKEQ. The CDR3 is 14 residues long. The CDR3 sequence is CASSPGQGNREQYF. CDR3 coding DNA: TGTGCCAGCAGCCCTGGGCAGGGGAATCGGGAGCAGTACTTC.

This clonotype appeared a few times. The gene calls are TRBV12-3 or TRBV12-4 and TRBJ1-3; 8 bases fit TRBD1. Trimming removed 9 bases from V and 1 base from J; junction bases left unmatched: 5. The length of the CDR3 is 14 residues. CDR3 in amino acids: CARSGGESGNTIYF. The CDR3 coding sequence is TGTGCCAGATCAGGGGGCGAGTCTGGAAACACCATATATTTT.

The chain couples TRBV28 to TRBJ2-5; 10 nucleotides match TRBD2. Germline CDR1 is MDHEN and CDR2 is SYDVKM. The CDR3 has 16 residues. Unmatched junction bases numbered 12, after V lost 6 bases and J lost 5 bases. Written as DNA, the CDR3 is TGTGCCAGCAGCCGCGGACTAGCGGCCGGCGTCGAGACCCAGTACTTC. This translates into CASSRGLAAGVETQYF.

This sequence joins TRBV5-6 and TRBJ2-7; 8 bases align to TRBD1. The V and J ends lost 4 bases and 4 bases, in that order; junction bases with no gene match: 10. The CDR3 runs to 15 residues. Germline CDR1 reads SGHDT; CDR2 reads YYEEEE. CDR3 loop: CASSRTDRVRYEQYV. As DNA, the CDR3 is TGTGCCAGCAGCCGGACGGACAGGGTAAGGTACGAGCAGTACGTC.

This clonotype has at least ten counts. This chain links TRBV6-2 or TRBV6-3 with TRBJ1-2; possible D gene TRBD1, 6 bases. The CDR3 is 13 amino acids. Germline V gene lookup returns CDR1 MNHEY and CDR2 SVGEGT. Trimming left V 4 bases short and J 4 bases short, with 10 bases between. The CDR3 protein is CASSSTGTYGYTF. The CDR3 coding sequence is TGTGCCAGCAGTTCGACAGGAACCTATGGCTACACCTTC.

Regarding this clonotype: A much larger clonotype is one base distant, so this may be a read error. In nucleotides, the CDR3 is TGCATTGCTAGTAGGTGGGGGGCTGCCAAAAACATTCAGTACTTC. The encoded protein is CIASRWGAAKNIQYF. The V and J genes are TRBV20-1 and TRBJ2-4, with D perhaps given as TRBD1 or TRBD2 (6 bases each). Per the germline V gene, CDR1 is DFQATT and CDR2 is SNEGSKA (reference sequence). The length of the CDR3 is 15 residues.

The table lists this clonotype with a few counts. V usage is TRBV7-9 and J usage is TRBJ2-3, with D perhaps given as TRBD1 or TRBD2 (6 bases each). The CDR3 contains 16 residues. Germline V gene lookup returns CDR1 SEHNR and CDR2 FQNEAQ (reference sequence). V dropped 0 bases and J dropped 1 base, with 11 bases sitting between them. The CDR3 DNA reads TGTGCCAGCAGCTTAGCGGGGGGCATTGGCACAGATACGCAGTATTTT. Translating gives CASSLAGGIGTDTQYF. Full variable domain (missing parts from reference TRBV7-9 and TRBJ2-3): DTGVSQNPRHKITKRGQNVTFRCDPISEHNRLYWYRQTLGQGPEFLTYFQNEAQLEKSRLLSDRFSAERPKGSFSTLEIQRTEQGDSAMYLCASSLAGGIGTDTQYFGPGTRLTVL.

The chain has TRBV6-5 and TRBJ2-3; 8 nucleotides match TRBD1. This CDR3 is built from 17 residues. After removal of 0 bases from V and 2 bases from J, the junction contained 7 bases not matched to a gene. The V gene's germline CDR1 is MNHEY and CDR2 SVGAGI. CDR3 sequence (DNA): TGTGCCAGCAGTTACTCGGGGGGACAGGATTACACAGATACGCAGTATTTT. It translates to CASSYSGGQDYTDTQYF.

In this sample, this clonotype turned up many times. The chain uses TRBV5-1 and TRBJ2-2, with 10 bases lining up with TRBD1. V gave up 6 bases and J gave up 4 bases; unmatched junction bases: 9. The germline V gene encodes CDR1 SGHRS and CDR2 YFSETQ. The CDR3 contains 16 residues. The CDR3 DNA sequence: TGCGCCAGCACCTCAACGGGGACAGGGGTCACCGGGGAGCTGTTTTTT. Protein: CASTSTGTGVTGELFF.

This clonotype was picked up many times. The chain is built from TRBV7-9 and TRBJ1-5, with a tentative D call TRBD1 (5 bases). Trimming cost V 2 bases and J 7 bases, with 9 bases left between them. The CDR3 runs to 13 residues. Germline values: CDR1 SEHNR, CDR2 FQNEAQ (reference sequence). CDR3 protein: CASSLQGGQPQHF. CDR3 DNA sequence: TGTGCCAGCAGCTTACAGGGTGGCCAGCCCCAGCATTTT. Full variable domain (remainder filled in from reference TRBV7-9 and TRBJ1-5): DTGVSQNPRHKITKRGQNVTFRCDPISEHNRLYWYRQTLGQGPEFLTYFQNEAQLEKSRLLSDRFSAERPKGSFSTLEIQRTEQGDSAMYLCASSLQGGQPQHFGDGTRLSIL.

CDR3 DNA: TGCAGTGCCGACCGGACTAGCGGGAGCGAGCAGTACTTC. This gives the protein CSADRTSGSEQYF. The chain uses TRBV20-1 and TRBJ2-7, with TRBD2 matching 13 bases. Germline V gives CDR1 DFQATT, CDR2 SNEGSKA (reference sequence). J gave up 6 bases and V 6 bases, and 5 bases lay outside the gene matches. This CDR3 spans 13 amino acids.

The chain uses TRBV12-3 or TRBV12-4 and TRBJ1-5; D remains unclear. Trimming took off 5 bases at V and 3 bases at J, with 8 bases between the two ends. The CDR3 has 13 amino acids. CDR3 residues: CASSAQFNQPQHF. For the CDR3, the DNA is TGTGCCAGCAGTGCACAGTTCAATCAGCCCCAGCATTTT.

V usage is TRBV5-1 and J usage is TRBJ1-6; 12 nucleotides match TRBD1. CDR3 size: 15 residues. Germline V gene sequence: CDR1 SGHRS, CDR2 YFSETQ. Trimming took 4 bases from V and 8 from J; bases not matched to a gene: 4. CDR3 residues: CASSDRDRGHSPLHF. DNA for the CDR3: TGCGCCAGCAGCGACCGGGACAGGGGGCATTCACCCCTCCACTTT.

V and J are TRBV4-1 and TRBJ2-1; tentative D call: TRBD2 (6 bases). The V gene lost 4 bases and the J gene lost 0 bases, with 13 bases spanning the gap. From germline, CDR1 is MGHRA and CDR2 YSYEKL. The CDR3 extends over 16 amino acids. Written as DNA, the CDR3 is TGCGCCAGCAGCCGAGGGGACTCCTTCTCCTACAATGAGCAGTTCTTC. Residues: CASSRGDSFSYNEQFF.

This clonotype has a handful of counts. The chain links TRBV5-6 to TRBJ2-3; 7 bases agree with TRBD2. Trimming cost V 3 bases and J 0 bases; bases outside gene matches: 4. The CDR3 has 15 residues. Germline V gene data show CDR1 as SGHDT and CDR2 as YYEEEE. Written as DNA, the CDR3 is TGTGCCAGCAGCTGGAGGACTAGGAGCACAGATACGCAGTATTTT. It specifies CASSWRTRSTDTQYF.

This clonotype was seen at least ten times. CDR3 bases: TGTGCCACCAGCCCCTCGGGCAGGGGCTACGAGCAGTACGTC. Amino acid sequence: CATSPSGRGYEQYV. The chain has TRBV15 and TRBJ2-7; D is perhaps TRBD1 (6 bases). The length of the CDR3 is 14 residues. The germline V gene has CDR1 LNHNV and CDR2 YYDKDF (reference sequence). V was shortened by 5 bases and J by 3 bases, with 14 bases between the two germline ends.

This clonotype has at least ten counts. The V call is TRBV20-1, the J call TRBJ2-2; D ambiguous. V lost 2 bases and J 0 bases, leaving 4 bases between the germline ends. The CDR3 has 13 amino acids. In germline, CDR1 is DFQATT, CDR2 SNEGSKA (reference sequence). CDR3 in amino acids: CSARITNTGELFF. CDR3 sequence (DNA): TGCAGTGCTAGAATCACGAACACCGGGGAGCTGTTTTTT.

This chain connects TRBV9 to TRBJ1-1, with D possibly TRBD1 on 6 matching bases. This CDR3 contains 12 residues. The V end lost 4 bases, the J end lost 7 bases, and 11 bases lay between the germline ends. CDR1 and CDR2 (germline): SGDLS, YYNGEE. The CDR3 is CASSREGDEAFF. DNA for the CDR3: TGTGCCAGCAGCCGCGAGGGGGATGAAGCTTTCTTT.

The chain is built from TRBV4-1 and TRBJ1-5, with TRBD1 identical over 7 bases. The germline V gene encodes CDR1 MGHRA and CDR2 YSYEKL. The junction had 9 bases not matched to a gene; V was cut back by 6 bases and J by 7 bases. The CDR3 extends over 14 amino acids. The CDR3 sequence is CASRGTAETQPQHF. CDR3 nucleotides: TGCGCCAGCAGGGGGACAGCGGAGACCCAGCCCCAGCATTTT.

This clonotype has only a few counts. The chain combines TRBV5-6 with TRBJ1-1, with D possibly matching TRBD1 (5 bases). Germline V gene lookup returns CDR1 SGHDT and CDR2 YYEEEE. V was clipped by 6 bases and J by 4 bases, with 19 bases between them. The CDR3 is 15 amino acids. CDR3 in DNA: TGTGCCAGCACCCTACGGGGGTGGACGAGCACTGAAGCTTTCTTT. This translates into CASTLRGWTSTEAFF.

The gene calls are TRBV7-2 and TRBJ1-6, with 7 nucleotides matching TRBD1. The V and J ends lost 5 bases and 10 bases, in that order; junction bases with no gene match: 11. Germline values: CDR1 SGHTA, CDR2 FQGNSA. The CDR3 spans 15 residues. CDR3 nucleotides: TGTGCCAGCAGCGTCCAGACAGGGCGGGGATCACCCCTCCACTTT. Translation: CASSVQTGRGSPLHF.

This clonotype was found many times. The chain combines TRBV4-3 with TRBJ1-2; no clear D. Per the germline V gene, CDR1 is LGHNA and CDR2 is YSLEER. The CDR3 runs to 13 residues. V was cut by 4 bases and J by 2 bases, with 8 bases left in between. CDR3 DNA sequence: TGCGCCAGCAGCCTTGAAAGGAACTATGGCTACACCTTC. Amino acids: CASSLERNYGYTF.

This chain uses TRBV6-4 with TRBJ1-5; no reliable D call. The CDR3 length is 15 residues. The V end lost 8 bases, the J end lost 3 bases, and 17 bases lay between the germline ends. Germline V gene lookup returns CDR1 MRHNA and CDR2 SNTAGT. CDR3: CASLRLGGDNQPQHF. In nucleotides, the CDR3 is TGTGCCAGCCTTCGGTTGGGAGGAGACAATCAGCCCCAGCATTTT.

The chain combines TRBV11-2 with TRBJ1-1; D gene ambiguous. The V gene lost 2 bases and the J gene lost 4 bases, with 11 bases spanning the gap. CDR1 SGHAT and CDR2 FQNNGV come from the germline V gene. The CDR3 spans 14 residues. CDR3 amino acids: CASSLTSRPTEAFF. The CDR3 DNA is TGTGCCAGCAGCTTAACGAGTCGGCCCACTGAAGCTTTCTTT. Using reference TRBV11-2 and TRBJ1-1 for the parts outside the CDR3, the full variable domain is EAGVAQSPRYKIIEKRQSVAFWCNPISGHATLYWYQQILGQGPKLLIQFQNNGVVDDSQLPKDRFSAERLKGVDSTLKIQPAKLEDSAVYLCASSLTSRPTEAFFGQGTRLTVV.

The chain has TRBV6-5 and TRBJ2-1, with TRBD1 identical over 9 bases. The CDR3 is made up of 14 amino acids. V shed 7 bases and J 4 bases; nucleotides not matched to a gene: 5. Germline lookup yields CDR1 MNHEY and CDR2 SVGAGI. The CDR3 sequence: CASTTGTGYNEQFF. The CDR3 DNA reads TGTGCCAGCACAACCGGGACAGGGTACAATGAGCAGTTCTTC.

The chain links TRBV28 to TRBJ1-5, with 9 bases fitting TRBD1. This CDR3 comprises 17 residues. After removal of 3 bases from V and 8 bases from J, the junction contained 14 bases not matched to a gene. Germline-derived CDR1 and CDR2 are MDHEN and SYDVKM. The CDR3: CASSLQAGTGFREPQHF. The CDR3 DNA is TGTGCCAGCAGTTTGCAGGCCGGGACAGGGTTCCGGGAGCCCCAGCATTTT.

The chain employs TRBV5-4 and TRBJ2-3; 7 bases match TRBD1. CDR1 is SGHNT, CDR2 YYREEE, per germline (reference sequence). V trimming: 4 bases; J trimming: 4 bases; junction bases outside the gene matches: 6. This CDR3 is built from 14 residues. The CDR3 loop reads CASSQSQGADTQYF. CDR3 DNA sequence: TGTGCCAGCAGCCAAAGTCAGGGGGCAGATACGCAGTATTTT.